The rows below give T cell receptor beta chains drawn from one sample of a study of T-cell memory formation after mild COVID-19. One entry per CDR3 protein results from TCRdb running MiXCR on the 5' RACE reads. Here the sample spans fewer than 450,000 distinct CDR3 sequences, 20% to 30% being singletons. The sequencing input was PBMCs or a T cell subset sorted from them (not recorded which). These receptors all come from an adult woman who had mild COVID-19 (a few samples of this study predate the infection). Cell type and time point are not known. Each CDR3 is given with its conserved first and last residue. The D gene is left open where the match is weak. Clone size is given for some rows only: seen once, a few or many times, or a class if the clone is expanded.

J gene,V gene,D gene,clone size,CDR3 protein,CDR3 DNA
TRBJ2-7,TRBV6-5,NA,NA,CASSYLRGSLYF,TGTGCCAGCAGTTACCTTCGGGGGTCCCTGTACTTC
TRBJ2-3,TRBV6-2/TRBV6-3,NA,NA,CASSYPDLFGGDTQYF,TGTGCCAGCAGTTACCCTGATCTGTTCGGCGGAGATACGCAGTATTTT
TRBJ2-5,TRBV5-1,NA,NA,CASSAGKETQYF,TGCGCCAGCAGTGCGGGAAAAGAGACCCAGTACTTC
TRBJ2-2,TRBV29-1,TRBD1,NA,CSVEATLGQGRSTGELFF,TGCAGCGTTGAAGCGACCTTGGGACAGGGACGTAGCACCGGGGAGCTGTTTTTT
TRBJ2-3,TRBV29-1,NA,NA,CSASSYGASATDTQYF,TGCAGCGCTTCCAGTTATGGGGCGTCGGCGACAGATACGCAGTATTTT
TRBJ2-7,TRBV7-6,TRBD2,NA,CASRPRTSESYEQYF,TGTGCCAGCAGACCCCGGACTAGCGAGTCCTACGAGCAGTACTTC
TRBJ2-5,TRBV7-8,TRBD2,NA,CASASPGLAGQETQYF,TGTGCCAGCGCATCCCCGGGACTAGCGGGACAAGAGACCCAGTACTTC
TRBJ1-2,TRBV20-1,NA,NA,CSASNDRTYGYTF,TGCAGCGCTAGTAACGACAGAACCTATGGCTACACCTTC
TRBJ2-3,TRBV30,TRBD2,NA,CAWISSGYPDTQYF,TGTGCCTGGATTAGTAGCGGGTACCCAGATACGCAGTATTTT
TRBJ2-7,TRBV11-2,NA,once,CASSSIGYEQYF,TGTGCCAGCAGCTCCATTGGGTACGAGCAGTACTTC
TRBJ2-5,TRBV2,TRBD2,many,CASSFPGLAGGFQETQYF,TGTGCCAGCAGTTTTCCGGGACTAGCGGGGGGCTTCCAAGAGACCCAGTACTTC
TRBJ1-2,TRBV7-3,NA,NA,CASSLKGGYGYTF,TGTGCCAGCAGCTTAAAGGGGGGCTATGGCTACACCTTC
TRBJ2-2,TRBV11-2,NA,NA,CASSPPGRRTGELFF,TGTGCCAGCAGTCCACCGGGACGCCGCACCGGGGAGCTGTTTTTT
TRBJ2-3,TRBV9,NA,NA,CASSVSAGARTDTQYF,TGTGCCAGCAGCGTGAGTGCGGGGGCCCGCACAGATACGCAGTATTTT
TRBJ2-1,TRBV6-5,TRBD2,NA,CASSLTGTRNEQFF,TGTGCCAGCAGTCTTACCGGGACTAGGAATGAGCAGTTCTTC
TRBJ2-7,TRBV5-1,TRBD1,few,CASSLGRQGPIYEQYF,TGCGCCAGCAGCTTGGGGAGACAGGGGCCTATCTACGAGCAGTACTTC
TRBJ2-3,TRBV24-1,NA,NA,CATSDPRVRGSTDTQYF,TGTGCCACCAGTGATCCTCGGGTCAGAGGGAGCACAGATACGCAGTATTTT
TRBJ2-3,TRBV7-6,TRBD1,NA,CASSPRQGTGTDTQYF,TGTGCCAGCAGCCCGAGACAGGGTACGGGCACAGATACGCAGTATTTT
TRBJ1-2,TRBV5-1,TRBD1,NA,CASSGGGTRYGYTF,TGCGCCAGCAGCGGAGGGGGCACCCGCTATGGCTACACCTTC
TRBJ2-5,TRBV7-2,TRBD2,few,CASSQSGGGETQYF,TGTGCCAGCAGTCAGAGCGGGGGGGGAGAGACCCAGTACTTC
TRBJ2-1,TRBV7-9,TRBD1,few,CASSPGQGANYEQFF,TGTGCCAGCAGTCCCGGACAGGGGGCAAACTATGAGCAGTTCTTC
TRBJ1-5,TRBV20-1,TRBD1,NA,CSARPRGFYSNQPQHF,TGCAGTGCTAGGCCCAGGGGGTTTTATAGCAATCAGCCCCAGCATTTT
TRBJ1-3,TRBV14,NA,NA,CASRRDGSSGNTIYF,TGTGCCAGCAGACGAGACGGGTCCTCTGGAAACACCATATATTTT
TRBJ2-2,TRBV3-1,NA,NA,CASIHRNTGELFF,TGTGCCAGCATCCACAGGAACACCGGGGAGCTGTTTTTT
TRBJ2-7,TRBV3-1,NA,few,CASSQATVSYEQYF,TGTGCCAGCAGCCAAGCGACAGTTTCCTACGAGCAGTACTTC
TRBJ2-7,TRBV29-1,NA,NA,CSVDAPDRPYEQYF,TGCAGCGTTGACGCCCCGGACCGCCCCTACGAGCAGTACTTC
TRBJ1-5,TRBV3-1,NA,NA,CASSQGSGLQPQHF,TGTGCCAGCAGCCAAGGATCGGGCTTGCAGCCCCAGCATTTT
TRBJ1-3,TRBV12-3/TRBV12-4,NA,few,CASSAGDGNTIYF,TGTGCCAGCAGCGCGGGGGATGGAAACACCATATATTTT
TRBJ1-4,TRBV12-3/TRBV12-4,NA,NA,CASSALKGGVGGLFF,TGTGCCAGCAGTGCACTTAAAGGGGGGGTAGGCGGACTGTTTTTT